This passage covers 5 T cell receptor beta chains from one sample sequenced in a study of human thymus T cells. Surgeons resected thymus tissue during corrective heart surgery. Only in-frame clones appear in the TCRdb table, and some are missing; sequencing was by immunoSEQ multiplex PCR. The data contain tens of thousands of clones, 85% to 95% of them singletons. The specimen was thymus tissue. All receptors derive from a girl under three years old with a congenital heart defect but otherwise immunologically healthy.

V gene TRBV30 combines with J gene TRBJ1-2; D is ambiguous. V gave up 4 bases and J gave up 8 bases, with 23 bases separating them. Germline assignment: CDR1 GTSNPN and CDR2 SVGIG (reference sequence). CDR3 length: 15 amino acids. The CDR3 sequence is CAWKTPRGGLLGYTF. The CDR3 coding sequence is TGTGCCTGGAAAACCCCCAGAGGAGGGCTGCTCGGCTACACCTTC.

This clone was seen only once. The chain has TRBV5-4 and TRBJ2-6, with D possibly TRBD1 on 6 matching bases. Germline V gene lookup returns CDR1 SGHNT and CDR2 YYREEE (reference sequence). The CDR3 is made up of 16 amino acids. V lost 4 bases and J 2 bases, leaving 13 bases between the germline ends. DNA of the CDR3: TGTGCCAGCAGCCCTACAGGGTTAGCTGGGGCCAACGTCCTGACTTTC. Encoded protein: CASSPTGLAGANVLTF.

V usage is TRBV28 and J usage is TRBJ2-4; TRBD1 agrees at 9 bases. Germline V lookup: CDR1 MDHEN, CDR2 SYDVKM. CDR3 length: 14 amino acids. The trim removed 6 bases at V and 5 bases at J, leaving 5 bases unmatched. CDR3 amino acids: CASRQGAVENIQYF. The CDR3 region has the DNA TGTGCCAGCAGACAGGGGGCGGTCGAAAACATTCAGTACTTC.

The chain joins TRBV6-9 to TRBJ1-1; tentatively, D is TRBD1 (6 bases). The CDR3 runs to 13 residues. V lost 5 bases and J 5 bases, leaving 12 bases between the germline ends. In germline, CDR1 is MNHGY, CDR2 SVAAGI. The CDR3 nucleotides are TGTGCCAGCAGTACCCCTGGACAGACTGAAGCTTTCTTT. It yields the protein CASSTPGQTEAFF.

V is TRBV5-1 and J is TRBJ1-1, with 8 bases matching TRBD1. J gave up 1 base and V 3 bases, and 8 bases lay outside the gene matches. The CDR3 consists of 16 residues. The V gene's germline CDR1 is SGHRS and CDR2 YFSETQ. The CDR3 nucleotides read TGCGCCAGCAGCTCGGGGGGGACAGGAGCGAACACTGAAGCTTTCTTT. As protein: CASSSGGTGANTEAFF. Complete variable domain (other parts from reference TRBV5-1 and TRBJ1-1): KAGVTQTPRYLIKTRGQQVTLSCSPISGHRSVSWYQQTPGQGLQFLFEYFSETQRNKGNFPGRFSGRQFSNSRSEMNVSTLELGDSALYLCASSSGGTGANTEAFFGQGTRLTVV.